This TCR beta chain was captured by sequencing in a study of cytomegalovirus exposure and HLA in healthy donors. Regarding the study as a whole: Later analysis identified a missense DCLRE1C variant that was linked to TCR beta V- and J-gene trimming. Being productive about 87% or about 30% of the time was typical of most TCR beta V segments in an earlier analysis. A later analysis reportedly found fewer N-insertions in an Asian-associated ancestry cluster than the roughly 670-donor mean.

Germline V gene sequence: CDR1 SNHLY, CDR2 FYNNEI. The ends lost 7 bases at V and 1 base at J; junction bases unmatched: 8. This CDR3 comprises 15 residues. PCR primers comprised 60 Vbeta and 13 Jbeta primers. Sequencing was performed with immunoSEQ multiplex PCR; in TCRdb, only in-frame clones are kept and a portion is missing. The sample lists 95,000 to 150,000 clones, over 60% occurring once. In regard to this clone: Its specificity is unknown.

The origin of this receptor is a human donor in good health. V is TRBV2 and J is TRBJ2-3; TRBD2 matches 7 bases. Sequenced material: PBMCs. CDR3 loop: CASTLMGGGTDTQYF. In DNA form, the CDR3 reads TGTGCCAGCACCTTGATGGGGGGGGGCACAGATACGCAGTATTTT.